One sample yielded the 18 T cell receptor beta chains listed below, sequenced in a study of human T cells and chemical hapten exposure. As to time point: patch test 2, 6 weeks after DPC sensitization. The treatment denotes: therapeutic diphenylcyclopropenone sensitization with weekly scalp DPC. In TCRdb, the RACE reads were re-called with MiXCR into one record per CDR3 protein. The sample carries around 360,000 distinct CDR3 sequences, about 6.9% recorded once. Sequenced here: whole blood, sampled in connection with sensitization to the hapten diphenylcyclopropenone (DPC). The source of these receptors is a woman between 18 and 29 years old with alopecia areata. Some clones in this sample may be carry-over from other donors' samples.

Ten or more counts support this clonotype. The chain combines TRBV27 with TRBJ2-1; tentatively, D is TRBD2 (6 bases). CDR3 length: 13 residues. In germline, CDR1 is MNHEY, CDR2 SMNVEV (reference sequence). With 4 bases removed from V and 10 bases from J, the gap between germline ends came to 14 bases. CDR3 protein: CASSSRLDPEQFF. The CDR3 nucleotides read TGTGCCAGCAGTTCCCGACTAGACCCCGAGCAGTTCTTC.

This clonotype was seen a handful of times. The CDR3 nucleotides read TGTGCCAGCAGCCCGGGACAGGAACCGGGAGGCTACACCTTC. Translation: CASSPGQEPGGYTF. The V gene is TRBV4-2, the J gene TRBJ1-2, with 8 bases matching TRBD1. Trimming took 4 bases from V and 8 from J; bases not matched to a gene: 9. Germline V gene sequence: CDR1 LGHNA, CDR2 YNFKEQ. CDR3 length: 14 amino acids.

There are many counts of this clonotype. The rearrangement uses TRBV12-3 or TRBV12-4 and TRBJ1-5, with D possibly being TRBD1 (5 bases). CDR3 length equals 14 residues. Trimming took off 6 bases at V and 3 bases at J, with 12 bases between the two ends. The CDR3 DNA reads TGTGCCAGCAGCCTTAGGGGTTTCAATCAGCCCCAGCATTTT. Residues: CASSLRGFNQPQHF.

This sequence joins TRBV7-8 and TRBJ2-5, with a weak D call TRBD1 (6 bases). CDR1 is SGHVS, CDR2 FQNEAQ, per germline. Trimming pared 4 bases from V and 5 bases from J, leaving 14 bases between. The CDR3 covers 14 residues. The CDR3 protein is CASSSFGQGETQYF. The CDR3 nucleotides are TGTGCCAGCAGCTCTTTCGGGCAGGGGGAGACCCAGTACTTC.

J is TRBJ2-1 and V is TRBV28; maybe TRBD1 (7 bases). Germline CDR1 is MDHEN and CDR2 is SYDVKM. The CDR3 covers 16 residues. Trimming left V 6 bases short and J 0 bases short, with 15 bases between. The CDR3 protein is CASSGGTALSYNEQFF. Written as DNA, the CDR3 is TGTGCCAGCAGCGGAGGGACAGCCCTCTCCTACAATGAGCAGTTCTTC.

This clonotype has only a few counts. The chain has TRBV6-5 and TRBJ2-3, with a tentative D call TRBD2 (7 bases). This CDR3 is 18 amino acids long. V lost 2 bases, J lost 4 bases, and 22 bases lay in between. Germline assignment: CDR1 MNHEY and CDR2 SVGAGI. The CDR3 here is CASSYNAGAGEGSDTQYF. The DNA for the CDR3 is TGTGCCAGCAGTTACAACGCCGGGGCAGGGGAGGGGTCAGATACGCAGTATTTT.

This clonotype was picked up many times. The chain uses TRBV6-2 or TRBV6-3 and TRBJ1-5; no clear D. With 1 base removed from V and 3 bases from J, the gap between germline ends came to 13 bases. This CDR3 spans 16 amino acids. Per germline, CDR1 MNHEY and CDR2 SVGEGT. For the CDR3, the DNA is TGTGCCAGCAGTTACTGGCAGGACCGACCCAATCAGCCCCAGCATTTT. Residues: CASSYWQDRPNQPQHF.

This clonotype was found a few times. V is TRBV2 and J is TRBJ2-1, with 8 bases identical to TRBD2. This CDR3 contains 13 residues. V lost 6 bases to trimming and J lost 9 bases; unmatched junction nucleotides: 7. The V gene's germline CDR1 is SNHLY and CDR2 FYNNEI. The CDR3 DNA reads TGTGCCAGCAGCGGGGGGGCCGATCGTGAGCAGTTCTTC. It translates to CASSGGADREQFF.

This clonotype was seen a handful of times. J is TRBJ2-3 and V is TRBV7-4; 8 nucleotides line up with TRBD2. The CDR3 is 16 residues long. Germline values: CDR1 SGHVT, CDR2 SQSDAQ. J was trimmed by 0 bases and V by 2 bases; bases with no gene match: 4. CDR3: CASSLKTSASTDTQYF. The DNA for the CDR3 is TGTGCCAGCAGCTTAAAGACTAGCGCTAGCACAGATACGCAGTATTTT.

This clonotype was picked up many times. The rearrangement links TRBV4-1 to TRBJ2-3; the D is unclear. There are 16 residues in the CDR3. Per the germline V gene, CDR1 is MGHRA and CDR2 is YSYEKL. The ends were cut back, 0 bases at V and 1 base at J, with 11 bases in the middle. The DNA for the CDR3 is TGCGCCAGCAGCCAAGATCCAGCATTGGGCACAGATACGCAGTATTTT. Translating it yields CASSQDPALGTDTQYF.

This clonotype was seen repeatedly, ten times or more. V usage is TRBV29-1 and J usage is TRBJ1-2; TRBD1 matches 9 bases. The CDR3 is 14 amino acids. V lost 0 bases to trimming and J lost 4 bases; unmatched junction nucleotides: 3. Germline V gene data show CDR1 as SQVTM and CDR2 as ANQGSEA. The CDR3 protein is CSVEDPGQGYGYTF. The CDR3 DNA is TGCAGCGTTGAAGATCCGGGACAGGGCTATGGCTACACCTTC. The variable domain in full, completed from reference TRBV29-1 and TRBJ1-2, reads SAVISQKPSRDICQRGTSLTIQCQVDSQVTMMFWYRQQPGQSLTLIATANQGSEATYESGFVIDKFPISRPNLTFSTLTVSNMSPEDSSIYLCSVEDPGQGYGYTFGSGTRLTVV.

The table lists this clonotype with a few counts. The gene calls are TRBV6-1 and TRBJ2-7; 7 bases map to TRBD1. Germline V gene lookup returns CDR1 MNHNS and CDR2 SASEGT. The CDR3 extends over 14 amino acids. The CDR3 loop reads CASSEAVRQGVILV. CDR3 bases: TGTGCCAGCAGTGAAGCAGTCCGACAGGGTGTTATCTTGGTC.

Regarding this clonotype: It may be a read error: a sequence one base away is much more abundant. The V gene is TRBV4-2, the J gene TRBJ2-2, with D hard to call. The germline gives CDR1 LGHNA, CDR2 YNFKEQ. The CDR3 length is 15 residues. For the CDR3, the DNA is TGTGCCAGCAGCCAAGTCACTAAGAACACCGAGGAGCTGTTTTTT. This encodes CASSQVTKNTEELFF.

This clonotype was observed at least ten times. The chain is built from TRBV28 and TRBJ1-2, with no clear D. This CDR3 is 11 amino acids long. Trimming stripped 10 bases from V and 2 bases from J, with 8 bases between. Germline CDR1 MDHEN, CDR2 SYDVKM. CDR3 sequence (DNA): TGTGCCACCATTTCGAACTATGGCTACACCTTC. This translates into CATISNYGYTF.

The CDR3 nucleotides are TGTGCCAGCAGCTTAACGCAGGGGGCGCCCGGAAACACCATATATTTT. Translating gives CASSLTQGAPGNTIYF. The chain joins TRBV7-2 to TRBJ1-3, with 8 bases identical to TRBD1. The CDR3 has 16 amino acids. Trimming removed 2 bases from V and 4 bases from J; junction bases left unmatched: 7. Germline CDR1 SGHTA, CDR2 FQGNSA.

This clonotype was seen many times. The gene calls are TRBV5-6 and TRBJ1-1, with 11 bases identical to TRBD1. V lost 4 bases, J lost 0 bases, and 11 bases stayed unmatched. The CDR3 totals 18 residues. CDR1 and CDR2 from the germline V gene are SGHDT and YYEEEE. The CDR3 DNA follows: TGTGCCAGCAGCGGAACTTGGGACAGGGGGTCCCTGAACACTGAAGCTTTCTTT. Residues: CASSGTWDRGSLNTEAFF. The full variable domain, in which reference TRBV5-6 and TRBJ1-1 provide the parts outside the CDR3, is DAGVTQSPTHLIKTRGQQVTLRCSPKSGHDTVSWYQQALGQGPQFIFQYYEEEERQRGNFPDRFSGHQFPNYSSELNVNALLLGDSALYLCASSGTWDRGSLNTEAFFGQGTRLTVV.

This clonotype was counted at least ten times. The chain joins TRBV29-1 to TRBJ1-2; 8 positions agree with TRBD1. This CDR3 has 14 amino acids. CDR1 is SQVTM and CDR2 is ANQGSEA in the germline V gene. J lost 0 bases, V lost 5 bases, and 5 bases had no gene match. This CDR3 reads CSVRGQAANYGYTF. DNA of the CDR3: TGCAGCGTTCGGGGACAGGCTGCTAACTATGGCTACACCTTC.

In this sample, this clonotype turned up many times. V gene TRBV12-5 combines with J gene TRBJ1-5; tentative D call: TRBD1 (5 bases). The V end lost 6 bases, the J end lost 3 bases, and 12 bases lay between the germline ends. The CDR3 runs 14 residues. CDR1 and CDR2 from the germline V gene are LGHNT and FRNRAP. CDR3 sequence: CASGQDSANQPQHF. The CDR3 DNA reads as TGTGCTAGTGGCCAAGACAGTGCCAATCAGCCCCAGCATTTT.